This section outlines one TCR beta chain sequence together with its context. Antigen specificity is unknown. The time point was: persistent/refractory GD, antithyroid drugs over 5 years with positive TRAb. The TCR library was made from RNA extracted from PBMCs. The collection involved drawing around 10 milliliters of peripheral blood into EDTA tubes. V lost 3 bases and J lost 2; bases outside the gene matches: 8. Per the germline V gene, CDR1 is DFQATT and CDR2 is SNEGSKA (reference sequence). This CDR3 has 16 residues. The entry originates in a study of regulatory T cells in long-lasting Graves disease. Study outcomes and limitations: Having only a small sample size may have limited accuracy. It was in persistent disease that TRBV28, TRBJ1-2 and TRBJ2-5 were favored. TCR diversity was lower in persistent than newly diagnosed Graves' disease.

Investigators prepared the TCR beta libraries by applying iRepertoire HTBI primers and Arm-PCR of CDR3 regions. One entry per CDR3 protein, called by TCRdb with MiXCR from the multiplex PCR reads. Here the sample spans around 340,000 distinct CDR3 sequences, about 20% being singletons. This chain uses TRBV20-1 with TRBJ2-7; TRBD2 matches at 12 bases. This TCR was recovered from a female donor with Graves disease. This material consisted of peripheral blood mononuclear cells (PBMCs), taken when the disease was refractory, from a patient treated with antithyroid drugs. The CDR3 nucleotides read TGCAGTGCTAGCTTCCACGGGACTAGCGGGCCCTACGAGCAGTACTTC. Protein product: CSASFHGTSGPYEQYF.